Listed here are 5 T cell receptor beta chains from one sample, sequenced in a study of T cells in women clearing cervical HPV infection. Sequencing used immunoSEQ multiplex PCR; TCRdb keeps in-frame clones, though not all of them. The specimen's table records fewer than 35,000 clones. Sequencing used blood buffy coat. The receptors stem from a woman aged 18 to 75 with a cervical HPV16 infection that either progressed to CIN3+ or cleared (not recorded which).

CDR3 DNA (partial): TGTGCCAGTAGTCTCGACAGGGAGGAGACC. It encodes CASSLDREET. The full CDR3 protein is CASSLDREETQYF. V is TRBV19 and J is TRBJ2-5; 7 bases match TRBD1. The CDR3 goes on 3 residues after the read ends, and that part is filled in from the germline J gene. The CDR3 totals 13 residues. Germline assignment: CDR1 LNHDA and CDR2 SQIVND (reference sequence). Trimming took 5 bases from V and 5 from J; bases not matched to a gene: 5. Full variable domain (rest looked up from reference TRBV19 and TRBJ2-5): DGGITQSPKYLFRKEGQNVTLSCEQNLNHDAMYWYRQDPGQGLRLIYYSQIVNDFQKGDIAEGYSVSREKKESFPLTVTSAQKNPTAFYLCASSLDREETQYFGPGTRLLVL.

As for this clone: The read stops 3 residues short of the end of the CDR3; the missing end is completed from the germline J gene. The chain recombines TRBV5-4 with TRBJ1-2; 7 bases match TRBD1. Germline assignment: CDR1 SGHNT and CDR2 YYREEE (reference sequence). The length of the CDR3 is 13 residues. The CDR3: CASSLDRGVGYTF. CDR3 bases read: TGTGCCAGCAGCTTGGACAGGGGAGTGGGC.

Concerning this clone: The read ends 3 residues shy of where the CDR3 ends; the end is completed using the germline J gene. This rearrangement joins TRBV7-9 to TRBJ1-4, with a tentative D call TRBD1 (5 bases). The germline CDR1 and CDR2 sequences are SEHNR and FQNEAQ (reference sequence). This CDR3 region has 15 residues. V shed 6 bases and J shed 6 bases, with 17 bases lying between them. Partial CDR3 DNA: TGTGCCAGCAGTTTTGGTCGGGCGGGGGATGAAAAA. Protein: CASSFGRAGDEK. The whole CDR3 sequence reads CASSFGRAGDEKLFF.

A word on this clone: The junction does not match germline at one end; this may be a read error. The read falls 3 residues short of the CDR3 end, and the missing part is taken from the germline J gene. Other nucleotide sequences in the sample specify the same CDR3. The V call is TRBV7-9, the J call TRBJ1-3, with 7 positions matching TRBD1. Germline assignment: CDR1 SEHNR and CDR2 FQNEAQ (reference sequence). CDR3 length equals 14 residues. CDR3 bases read: TGTGCCAGCAGCTTAAGGGACAGTGGAAACACG. Amino acid sequence: CASSLRDSGNT. The CDR3 in full is CASSLRDSGNTIYF.

Concerning this clone: The read gets to within 3 residues of the CDR3 end, and the germline J gene fills in the rest. This chain connects TRBV7-2 to TRBJ2-1, with 8 bases lining up with TRBD1. This CDR3 region has 14 residues. The junction had 6 bases not matched to a gene; V was cut back by 5 bases and J by 6 bases. The germline CDR1 and CDR2 sequences are SGHTA and FQGNSA. The sequenced CDR3 bases are TGTGCCAGCAGCAACCGGACAGGGCGCAATGAG. Translating it yields CASSNRTGRNE. The complete CDR3 sequence is CASSNRTGRNEQFF.